Listed here are 21 T cell receptor beta chains from one sample, sequenced in a study of regulatory T cells in long-lasting Graves disease. The authors built TCR beta libraries using iRepertoire HTBI primers and Arm-PCR of CDR3 regions. TCRdb redid the calling of the multiplex PCR reads with MiXCR, one entry per CDR3 protein. The table includes hundreds of thousands of distinct CDR3 sequences, roughly 21% detected once. Time point reported: persistent/refractory GD, antithyroid drugs over 5 years with positive TRAb. Construction of the TCR library relied on RNA isolated from PBMCs. Source: peripheral blood mononuclear cells (PBMCs), taken when the disease was refractory, from a patient treated with antithyroid drugs. These receptors were taken from a female donor with Graves disease.

Worth noting for this clonotype: One junction end disagrees with the germline gene, perhaps due to a read error. CDR3 sequence (DNA): TGTGCCGGCAGCCGGGACCGAATATACGTGGGGGAGCAGTACTTC. As protein: CAGSRDRIYVGEQYF. The chain carries TRBV2 and TRBJ2-7; either TRBD1 or TRBD2 may supply D (5 bases each). Germline V lookup: CDR1 SNHLY, CDR2 FYNNEI. CDR3 length: 15 amino acids.

This clonotype was counted many times. This chain's CDR3 is CASSSWGGSLNTEAFF. The DNA of the CDR3 is TGTGCCAGCAGCTCCTGGGGGGGTTCCCTGAACACTGAAGCTTTCTTT. The chain couples TRBV28 to TRBJ1-1; a weak D match, TRBD1 (5 bases). Trimming removed 6 bases from V and 0 bases from J, with 17 bases in between. There are 16 residues in the CDR3. From germline, CDR1 is MDHEN and CDR2 SYDVKM. Supplemented by reference TRBV28 and TRBJ1-1, the full variable domain reads DVKVTQSSRYLVKRTGEKVFLECVQDMDHENMFWYRQDPGLGLRLIYFSYDVKMKEKGDIPEGYSVSREKKERFSLILESASTNQTSMYLCASSSWGGSLNTEAFFGQGTRLTVV.

This clonotype was picked up a small number of times. The V call is TRBV27, the J call TRBJ1-5; D is ambiguous. CDR3 length equals 15 residues. The V end lost 5 bases, the J end lost 2 bases, and 13 bases lay between the germline ends. Germline CDR1 is MNHEY and CDR2 is SMNVEV (reference sequence). This chain's CDR3 is CASSPDGLGNQPQHF. CDR3 nucleotides: TGTGCCAGCAGTCCCGACGGATTGGGCAATCAGCCCCAGCATTTT.

This clonotype appeared many times. The chain joins TRBV20-1 to TRBJ1-6; D might be TRBD1 (6 bases). Trimming stripped 1 base from V and 10 bases from J, with 14 bases between. Germline V gene lookup returns CDR1 DFQATT and CDR2 SNEGSKA (reference sequence). The CDR3 sequence is 14 residues long. CDR3 coding DNA: TGCAGTGCTAGAGTCGGGGGGGCCGAATCACCCCTCCACTTT. It codes for CSARVGGAESPLHF.

This clonotype was counted between two and nine times. This rearrangement joins TRBV5-1 to TRBJ1-6; D might be TRBD1 (5 bases). Per germline, CDR1 SGHRS and CDR2 YFSETQ. The CDR3 extends over 15 amino acids. Trimming took off 0 bases at V and 7 bases at J, with 11 bases between the two ends. This chain's CDR3 is CASSLEGRGNSPLHF. The CDR3 bases are TGCGCCAGCAGCTTGGAGGGGCGAGGAAATTCACCCCTCCACTTT.

This clonotype was seen repeatedly, ten times or more. V gene TRBV6-1 combines with J gene TRBJ1-1; 8 nucleotides line up with TRBD1. After removal of 6 bases from V and 4 bases from J, the junction contained 7 bases not matched to a gene. Per the germline V gene, CDR1 is MNHNS and CDR2 is SASEGT. CDR3 length: 14 amino acids. CDR3 DNA sequence: TGTGCCAGCAGACCTACAGGGGGGATCACTGAAGCTTTCTTT. Protein: CASRPTGGITEAFF.

This clonotype was recorded at least ten times. The V and J genes are TRBV12-3 or TRBV12-4 and TRBJ2-2; D is uncertain. Trimming removed 7 bases at V and 4 bases at J, with 13 bases between. CDR3 length: 14 residues. The CDR3 sequence: CASTQESFTGELFF. The DNA for the CDR3 is TGTGCCAGCACCCAGGAGTCGTTCACCGGGGAGCTGTTTTTT.

At least ten counts were recorded for this clonotype. The rearrangement uses TRBV3-1 and TRBJ2-5; weak D call: TRBD1 (6 bases). The CDR3 loop spans 14 amino acids. The V gene lost 3 bases and the J gene lost 1 base, with 9 bases spanning the gap. The germline gives CDR1 LGHDT, CDR2 YNNKEL (reference sequence). The DNA of the CDR3 is TGTGCCAGCAGCCAGAGGGGGTTCCAAGAGACCCAGTACTTC. Amino acid sequence: CASSQRGFQETQYF.

The chain combines TRBV29-1 with TRBJ1-2; D gene ambiguous. Deletions cut 4 bases from V and 4 bases from J, with 13 bases between. This CDR3 comprises 13 residues. Germline V gene lookup returns CDR1 SQVTM and CDR2 ANQGSEA. CDR3 nucleotides: TGCAGCGTTGTTGTGGGAGGATCCTATGGCTACACCTTC. As protein: CSVVVGGSYGYTF.

In its sample, this clonotype was seen a few times. This chain uses TRBV20-1 with TRBJ2-5; D possibly matches TRBD1 or TRBD2 (7 bases each). Trimming stripped 5 bases from V and 5 bases from J, with 15 bases between. Germline CDR1 DFQATT, CDR2 SNEGSKA (reference sequence). The CDR3 consists of 13 residues. CDR3 coding DNA: TGCAGTGCTTGGGGAGGGGGCCGGGAGACCCAGTACTTC. Its translation: CSAWGGGRETQYF.

There are many counts of this clonotype. This chain joins TRBV28 and TRBJ1-5; no definite D call. This CDR3 contains 14 residues. Germline V gene lookup returns CDR1 MDHEN and CDR2 SYDVKM. V was cut by 3 bases and J by 6 bases, with 12 bases left in between. The CDR3 DNA reads TGTGCCAGCAGTTTTGACCCCGGCGGTCAGCCCCAGCATTTT. This codes for CASSFDPGGQPQHF.

This clonotype was detected only once. This chain uses TRBV15 with TRBJ2-1; possible D gene TRBD2, 5 bases. Germline V gene lookup returns CDR1 LNHNV and CDR2 YYDKDF (reference sequence). The V and J ends lost 4 bases and 5 bases respectively, with 18 bases between them. CDR3 size: 16 residues. This chain's CDR3 is CATSTSRGYGNNEQFF. CDR3 bases: TGTGCCACCAGCACCTCTCGAGGGTATGGTAACAATGAGCAGTTCTTC.

The chain carries TRBV25-1 and TRBJ2-5; D is possibly TRBD2 (6 bases). The V gene lost 5 bases and the J gene lost 3 bases, with 13 bases spanning the gap. The germline CDR1 and CDR2 sequences are MGHDK and SYGVNS. The CDR3 contains 14 residues. This CDR3 is CASSPVGGKETQYF. DNA for the CDR3: TGTGCCAGCAGTCCGGTGGGCGGGAAAGAGACCCAGTACTTC.

This clonotype showed up just a few times. The gene calls are TRBV5-1 and TRBJ1-1, with D unresolved. The V gene lost 4 bases and the J gene lost 0 bases, with 13 bases spanning the gap. Germline V lookup: CDR1 SGHRS, CDR2 YFSETQ. CDR3 length equals 15 residues. The CDR3 DNA follows: TGCGCCAGCAGCCCAACCCAAGGCATGAACACTGAAGCTTTCTTT. Protein: CASSPTQGMNTEAFF.

This clonotype came up a few times. The genes are TRBV6-1 and TRBJ2-2; maybe TRBD2 (5 bases). This CDR3 is 14 amino acids long. The germline gives CDR1 MNHNS, CDR2 SASEGT. The V end was cut by 7 bases, the J end by 6 bases, with 15 bases between. The CDR3 region is CASMVGEGPGELFF. The CDR3 DNA is TGTGCCAGCATGGTGGGAGAAGGCCCCGGGGAGCTGTTTTTT.

This clonotype has ten or more counts. The rearrangement links TRBV28 to TRBJ2-5; D remains ambiguous. This CDR3 region has 13 residues. Between the trimmed V and J ends, which lost 7 bases and 0 bases, there was a span of 9 bases. The V gene's germline CDR1 is MDHEN and CDR2 SYDVKM. This CDR3 is CASIAKYQETQYF. CDR3 bases: TGTGCCAGCATCGCCAAGTACCAAGAGACCCAGTACTTC.

The J gene is TRBJ2-7, the V gene TRBV29-1, with D unclear. Germline V CDR1 and CDR2: SQVTM, ANQGSEA. V lost 4 bases and J lost 0, with 13 bases in between. The CDR3 is 14 residues long. CDR3 in amino acids: CSVVIDLSSYEQYF. The CDR3 DNA sequence: TGCAGCGTTGTCATCGACTTGAGCTCCTACGAGCAGTACTTC.

This clonotype has a handful of counts. V gene TRBV18 combines with J gene TRBJ2-2; D is perhaps TRBD1 or TRBD2 (5 bases each). Trimming shortened V by 5 bases and J by 1 base, and 11 bases separated the two germline ends. The germline gives CDR1 KGHSH, CDR2 LQKENI. The CDR3 length is 15 residues. The CDR3 is CASSTGRLNTGELFF. CDR3 DNA: TGTGCCAGCTCAACGGGACGATTGAACACCGGGGAGCTGTTTTTT.

This clonotype was recorded at least ten times. This sequence joins TRBV27 and TRBJ2-5; a weak D match, TRBD2 (6 bases). Trimming pared 5 bases from V and 5 bases from J, leaving 21 bases between. Germline-derived CDR1 and CDR2 are MNHEY and SMNVEV (reference sequence). The CDR3 is 16 residues long. Here the CDR3 DNA reads TGTGCCAGCAGTAATCAACAGGTTCTCGGAGGGGAGACCCAGTACTTC. Encoded protein: CASSNQQVLGGETQYF.

This clonotype was observed many times. The chain uses TRBV30 and TRBJ1-1, with a possible D match to TRBD1 (5 bases). Germline loops: CDR1 GTSNPN, CDR2 SVGIG (reference sequence). The CDR3 has 12 amino acids. The germline V and J ends were trimmed by 4 bases and 5 bases, with 11 bases remaining between them. The CDR3 loop is CAWTDRVTEAFF. The DNA of the CDR3 is TGTGCCTGGACTGACAGAGTGACTGAAGCTTTCTTT.

Concerning this clonotype: This sequence is one base from a far larger clone and is likely a read error. This chain connects TRBV28 to TRBJ1-5, with D maybe TRBD1 (6 bases). The germline gives CDR1 MDHEN, CDR2 SYDVKM. This CDR3 spans 15 amino acids. In DNA form, the CDR3 reads TGTACCAGCAGCAAAACGGACAGCATCAATCAGCCCCAGCATTTT. Translating it yields CTSSKTDSINQPQHF.